This T cell receptor (beta chain) appears in the sequencing data of a study of neoadjuvant anti-PD-1 for oral cavity cancer. Measured with immunoSEQ multiplex PCR; TCRdb has only the in-frame clones, and not every one. The repertoire has around 6,900 clones, 74% of them found once; the top ten carry about 3.1%. The germline gives CDR1 SGHTA, CDR2 FQGNSA. V lost 3 bases and J lost 0, with 9 bases in between. The CDR3 extends over 15 amino acids. The receptor's source is a person between 40 and 85 years old with oral cavity squamous cell carcinoma. V gene TRBV7-2 combines with J gene TRBJ2-1; D unclear. The input for sequencing was PBMCs, taken before nivolumab (anti-PD-1) treatment. The CDR3 protein is CASSFSWSSYNEQFF. For the CDR3, the DNA is TGTGCCAGCAGCTTCAGCTGGAGCTCCTACAATGAGCAGTTCTTC.